Listed below are T cell receptor beta chains from one sample, sequenced in a study of regulatory T cells in long-lasting Graves disease. TCRdb used MiXCR to reprocess the multiplex PCR reads, holding one entry per CDR3 protein. The repertoire holds some 340,000 distinct CDR3 sequences, with 20% to 25% as singletons. Sequencing used peripheral blood mononuclear cells (PBMCs), obtained when the disease was refractory, from a patient treated with antithyroid drugs. All receptors derive from a middle-aged woman with Graves disease. Both conserved end residues are part of each CDR3. The D gene is left open where the match is weak. Only part of the rows carry a size: once, few, many, or a class if the clone is expanded.

V	D	J	size	CDR3	DNA
TRBV28	.	TRBJ1-1	many	CASSGGGGRTTEAFF	TGTGCCAGCAGTGGAGGCGGGGGGAGGACGACTGAAGCTTTCTTT
TRBV25-1	TRBD2	TRBJ2-2	many	CASSEGLARRTGELFF	TGTGCCAGCAGTGAGGGACTAGCGCGAAGGACCGGGGAGCTGTTTTTT
TRBV2	.	TRBJ1-5	many	CASRGRINQPQHF	TGTGCCAGCAGGGGGAGAATTAATCAGCCCCAGCATTTT
TRBV28	.	TRBJ2-7	many	CASSLSDRDWDSYEQYF	TGTGCCAGCAGTTTATCGGACCGGGACTGGGACTCCTACGAGCAGTACTTC
TRBV19	.	TRBJ2-7	many	CASSITSRSYEQYF	TGTGCCAGTAGTATAACTTCGAGATCCTACGAGCAGTACTTC
TRBV29-1	.	TRBJ2-2	few	CSVQGGPANTGELFF	TGCAGCGTCCAAGGCGGACCCGCGAACACCGGGGAGCTGTTTTTT
TRBV5-6	TRBD1	TRBJ2-5	many	CASSPGQGAETQYF	TGTGCCAGCTCTCCGGGACAGGGCGCCGAGACCCAGTACTTC
TRBV5-1	TRBD2	TRBJ2-5	.	CASSTASGSYQETQYF	TGCGCCAGCAGCACCGCTAGCGGGAGTTACCAAGAGACCCAGTACTTC
TRBV20-1	TRBD2	TRBJ2-3	.	CSARDPAGVTDTQYF	TGCAGTGCTAGAGACCCTGCGGGGGTCACAGATACGCAGTATTTT
TRBV12-3/TRBV12-4	TRBD2	TRBJ2-3	.	CASTPGLAELDTQYF	TGTGCCAGCACCCCGGGACTAGCGGAGTTAGATACGCAGTATTTT
TRBV6-9	.	TRBJ1-1	few	CASSWPPEAFF	TGTGCCAGCAGTTGGCCCCCTGAAGCTTTCTTT
TRBV6-1	.	TRBJ2-5	many	CASSTLLGVFQETQYF	TGTGCCAGCAGTACCCTTCTCGGGGTTTTCCAAGAGACCCAGTACTTC
TRBV24-1	.	TRBJ2-2	.	CATSDDGPDPGELFF	TGTGCCACCAGTGATGACGGTCCCGATCCCGGGGAGCTGTTTTTT
TRBV15	.	TRBJ1-2	.	CATSRDLSSNGQAGGAF	TGTGCCACCAGCAGAGATCTATCTTCAAACGGCCAAGCTGGGGGGGCCTTC
TRBV28	.	TRBJ2-6	.	CASSFPRGTYSGANVLTF	TGTGCCAGCAGTTTCCCCCGAGGGACCTACTCTGGGGCCAACGTCCTGACTTTC
TRBV18	.	TRBJ1-2	.	CASSFRREGANYGYTF	TGTGCCAGCTCATTCCGACGGGAGGGGGCTAACTATGGCTACACCTTC
TRBV11-2	.	TRBJ2-7	many	CASSPKRVLVSYEQYF	TGTGCCAGCAGCCCAAAGCGGGTCCTCGTTTCCTACGAGCAGTACTTC
TRBV20-1	.	TRBJ2-7	few	CSASLDRPRHLYEQYF	TGCAGTGCTAGTCTCGACAGGCCCCGCCACCTCTACGAGCAGTACTTC
TRBV2	.	TRBJ2-7	.	CASSWTPRNEQYF	TGTGCCAGCAGCTGGACCCCTCGGAACGAGCAGTACTTC
TRBV19	.	TRBJ2-5	.	CASSTTGRMAGAQETQYF	TGTGCCAGTAGTACGACAGGTCGGATGGCGGGCGCTCAAGAGACCCAGTACTTC
TRBV12-3/TRBV12-4	TRBD2	TRBJ2-1	.	CASSSLGTSGRYEQFF	TGTGCCAGCAGTTCCCTTGGGACTAGCGGGAGGTATGAGCAGTTCTTC
TRBV7-3	TRBD2	TRBJ2-7	.	CASSIGLAGGKSYEQYF	TGTGCCAGCAGCATCGGACTAGCGGGAGGAAAAAGCTACGAGCAGTACTTC
TRBV28	TRBD1	TRBJ2-7	many	CATWTGGYEQYF	TGTGCCACTTGGACAGGGGGCTACGAGCAGTACTTC
TRBV28	TRBD2	TRBJ2-1	few	CASSPRLAEIYNEQFF	TGTGCCAGCAGTCCACGACTAGCGGAGATCTACAATGAGCAGTTCTTC
TRBV19	TRBD2	TRBJ2-1	.	CASSMGTSGRYEQFF	TGTGCCAGTAGTATGGGGACTAGCGGGAGATATGAGCAGTTCTTC
TRBV27	.	TRBJ1-5	.	CASSLYSRSHGGQPQHF	TGTGCCAGCAGTTTATATTCCAGATCGCACGGGGGTCAGCCCCAGCATTTT
TRBV28	.	TRBJ1-6	many	CASSQALSYNSPLHF	TGTGCCAGCAGTCAGGCGCTCTCCTATAATTCACCCCTCCACTTT
TRBV6-1	.	TRBJ2-5	many	CASGLSLETQYF	TGTGCCAGCGGGTTATCACTGGAGACCCAGTACTTC
TRBV5-1	TRBD1	TRBJ1-4	many	CASSYDRGLNEKLFF	TGCGCCAGCAGCTACGACAGGGGCCTTAATGAAAAACTGTTTTTT
TRBV28	.	TRBJ2-7	many	CASSLRSYEQYF	TGTGCCAGCAGTTTAAGGTCCTACGAGCAGTACTTC
TRBV2	TRBD2	TRBJ2-4	few	CASQTSRLAGAEQYF	TGTGCCAGCCAAACCTCTCGACTAGCGGGAGCCGAACAGTACTTC
TRBV5-6	TRBD1	TRBJ2-6	many	CASSLLTGSGANVLTF	TGTGCCAGCAGCTTACTGACAGGGTCTGGGGCCAACGTCCTGACTTTC
TRBV12-3/TRBV12-4	.	TRBJ2-7	many	CASSSPGQSYEQYF	TGTGCCAGCAGTTCCCCCGGGCAATCCTACGAGCAGTACTTC
TRBV7-8	TRBD2	TRBJ2-5	many	CASSPLAGGLGTQYF	TGTGCCAGCAGCCCCCTAGCGGGAGGGTTGGGGACCCAGTACTTC
TRBV2	TRBD1	TRBJ1-1	many	CASSHRGVDTEAFF	TGTGCCAGCAGCCACAGGGGCGTGGACACTGAAGCTTTCTTT
TRBV20-1	.	TRBJ2-3	.	CSARDPGKSTDTQYF	TGCAGTGCTAGAGATCCGGGAAAGAGCACAGATACGCAGTATTTT
TRBV5-1	.	TRBJ1-1	many	CASSLVANKNTEAFF	TGCGCCAGCAGCTTGGTGGCGAATAAGAACACTGAAGCTTTCTTT
TRBV7-9	.	TRBJ2-6	many	CASSTSGANVLTF	TGTGCCAGCAGCACCTCTGGGGCCAACGTCCTGACTTTC
TRBV5-6	.	TRBJ2-5	few	CASSWLGGLSYETQYF	TGTGCCAGCAGCTGGCTCGGGGGGCTATCATACGAGACCCAGTACTTC
TRBV27	.	TRBJ2-7	.	CASSQNGLGEQYF	TGTGCCAGCAGCCAAAACGGGTTGGGGGAGCAGTACTTC